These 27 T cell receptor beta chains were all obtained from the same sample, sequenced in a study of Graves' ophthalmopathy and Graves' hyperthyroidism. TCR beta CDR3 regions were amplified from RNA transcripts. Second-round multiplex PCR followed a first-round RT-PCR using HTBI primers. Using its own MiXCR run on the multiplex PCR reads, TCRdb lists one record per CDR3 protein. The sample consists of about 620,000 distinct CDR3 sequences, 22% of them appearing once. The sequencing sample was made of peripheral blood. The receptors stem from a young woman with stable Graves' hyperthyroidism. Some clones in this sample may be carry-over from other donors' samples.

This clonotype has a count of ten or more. CDR3 residues: CASSFLVGTFGELFF. In DNA form, the CDR3 reads TGTGCCAGCAGTTTTCTGGTCGGGACGTTCGGGGAGCTGTTTTTT. The gene calls are TRBV12-3 or TRBV12-4 and TRBJ2-2; tentatively, D is TRBD1 or TRBD2 (5 bases each). CDR3 size: 15 residues. Trimming pared 3 bases from V and 7 bases from J, leaving 15 bases between.

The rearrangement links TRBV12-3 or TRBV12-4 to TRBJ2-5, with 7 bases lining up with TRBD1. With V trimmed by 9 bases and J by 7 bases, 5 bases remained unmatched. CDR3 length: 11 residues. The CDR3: CASGQAATQYF. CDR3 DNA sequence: TGTGCCAGTGGACAGGCAGCGACCCAGTACTTC.

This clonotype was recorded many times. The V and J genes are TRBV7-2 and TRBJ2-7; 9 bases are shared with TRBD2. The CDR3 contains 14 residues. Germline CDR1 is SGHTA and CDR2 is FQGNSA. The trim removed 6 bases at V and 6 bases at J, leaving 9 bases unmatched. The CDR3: CASSFLSGRGEQYF. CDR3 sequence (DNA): TGTGCCAGCAGTTTTCTTAGCGGGAGAGGCGAGCAGTACTTC.

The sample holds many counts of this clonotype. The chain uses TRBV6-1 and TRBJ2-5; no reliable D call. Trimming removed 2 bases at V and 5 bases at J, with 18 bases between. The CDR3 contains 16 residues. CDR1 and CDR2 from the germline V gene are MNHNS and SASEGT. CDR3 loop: CASSEQPWVIGETQYF. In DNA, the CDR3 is TGTGCCAGCAGTGAACAACCCTGGGTTATCGGGGAGACCCAGTACTTC.

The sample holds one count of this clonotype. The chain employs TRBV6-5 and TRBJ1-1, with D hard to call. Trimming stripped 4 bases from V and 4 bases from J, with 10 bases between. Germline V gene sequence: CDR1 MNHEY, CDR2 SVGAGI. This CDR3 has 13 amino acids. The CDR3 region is CASSLGHLTEAFF. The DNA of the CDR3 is TGTGCCAGCAGTTTAGGGCATCTCACTGAAGCTTTCTTT.

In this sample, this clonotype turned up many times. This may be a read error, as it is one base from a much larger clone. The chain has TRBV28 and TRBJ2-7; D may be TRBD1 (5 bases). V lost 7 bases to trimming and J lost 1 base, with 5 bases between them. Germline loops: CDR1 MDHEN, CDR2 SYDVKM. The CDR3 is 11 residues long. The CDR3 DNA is TGTGCCAGCAAGGGGTCCTACGAGCAGTACTTC. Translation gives CASKGSYEQYF.

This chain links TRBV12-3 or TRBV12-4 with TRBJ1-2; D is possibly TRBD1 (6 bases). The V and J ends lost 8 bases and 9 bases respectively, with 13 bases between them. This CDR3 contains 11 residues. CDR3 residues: CASFKGDRYTF. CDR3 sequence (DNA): TGTGCCAGCTTTAAGGGGGATCGCTACACCTTC.

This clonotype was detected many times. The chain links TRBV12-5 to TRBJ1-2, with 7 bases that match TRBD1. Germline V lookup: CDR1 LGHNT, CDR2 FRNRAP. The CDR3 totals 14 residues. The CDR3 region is CAILNRDRDYGYTF. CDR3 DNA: TGTGCCATCTTAAACCGGGACAGAGACTATGGCTACACCTTC.

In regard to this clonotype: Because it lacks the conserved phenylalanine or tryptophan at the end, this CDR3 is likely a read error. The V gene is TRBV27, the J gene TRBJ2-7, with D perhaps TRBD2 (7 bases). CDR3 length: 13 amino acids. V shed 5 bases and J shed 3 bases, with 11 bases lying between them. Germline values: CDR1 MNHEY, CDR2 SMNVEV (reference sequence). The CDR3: CASSRGGLYEQYL. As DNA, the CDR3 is TGTGCCAGCAGTCGCGGGGGCCTCTACGAGCAGTACCTC.

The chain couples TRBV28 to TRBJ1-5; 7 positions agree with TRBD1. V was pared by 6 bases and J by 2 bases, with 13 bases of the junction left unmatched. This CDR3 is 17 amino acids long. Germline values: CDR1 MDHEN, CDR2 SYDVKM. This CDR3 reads CASSSPTGSAGNQPQHF. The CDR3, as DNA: TGTGCCAGCAGCTCTCCGACAGGGTCTGCCGGCAATCAGCCCCAGCATTTT.

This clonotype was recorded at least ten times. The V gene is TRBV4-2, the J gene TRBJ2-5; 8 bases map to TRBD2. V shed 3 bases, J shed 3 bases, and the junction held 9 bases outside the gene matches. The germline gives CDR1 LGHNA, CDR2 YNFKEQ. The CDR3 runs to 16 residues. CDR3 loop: CASSHAGRVAEETQYF. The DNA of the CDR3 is TGTGCCAGCAGCCATGCCGGGAGGGTAGCGGAAGAGACCCAGTACTTC.

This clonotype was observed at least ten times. The CDR3 DNA sequence: TGTGCCAGCAGCCCCGCTAGCGGGGGAACCTACGAGCAGTACTTC. Encoded protein: CASSPASGGTYEQYF. V and J are TRBV3-1 and TRBJ2-7; 10 bases line up with TRBD2. This CDR3 has 15 residues. Germline loops: CDR1 LGHDT, CDR2 YNNKEL (reference sequence). Trimming removed 4 bases from V and 2 bases from J; junction bases left unmatched: 5.

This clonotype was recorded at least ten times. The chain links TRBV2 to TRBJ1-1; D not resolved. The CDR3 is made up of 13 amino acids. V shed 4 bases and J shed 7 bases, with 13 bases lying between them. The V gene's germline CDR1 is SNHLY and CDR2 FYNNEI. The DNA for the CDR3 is TGTGCCAGCAGTGGGTTCGAACTACTTGAAGCTTTCTTT. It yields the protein CASSGFELLEAFF.

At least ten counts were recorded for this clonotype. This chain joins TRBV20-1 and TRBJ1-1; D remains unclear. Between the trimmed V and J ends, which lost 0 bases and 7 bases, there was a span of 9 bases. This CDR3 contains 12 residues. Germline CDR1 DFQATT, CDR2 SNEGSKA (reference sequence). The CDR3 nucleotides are TGCAGTGCTAGAGACAAGTCATATGAAGCTTTCTTT. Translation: CSARDKSYEAFF.

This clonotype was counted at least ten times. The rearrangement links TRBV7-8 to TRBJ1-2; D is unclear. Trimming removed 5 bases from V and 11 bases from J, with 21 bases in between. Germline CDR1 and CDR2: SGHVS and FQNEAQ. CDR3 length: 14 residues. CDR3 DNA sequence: TGTGCCAGCAGCCTAACGACCGCGGCGGTATTTTACACCTTC. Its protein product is CASSLTTAAVFYTF.

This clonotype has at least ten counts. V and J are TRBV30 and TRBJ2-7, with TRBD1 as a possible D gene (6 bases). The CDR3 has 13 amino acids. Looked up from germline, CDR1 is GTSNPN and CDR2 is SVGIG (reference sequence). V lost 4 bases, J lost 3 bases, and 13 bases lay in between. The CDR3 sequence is CAWTRGRDYEQYF. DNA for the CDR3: TGTGCCTGGACCAGGGGCCGAGACTACGAGCAGTACTTC. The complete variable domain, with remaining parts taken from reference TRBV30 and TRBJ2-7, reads SQTIHQWPATLVQPVGSPLSLECTVEGTSNPNLYWYRQAAGRGLQLLFYSVGIGQISSEVPQNLSASRPQDRQFILSSKKLLLSDSGFYLCAWTRGRDYEQYFGPGTRLTVT.

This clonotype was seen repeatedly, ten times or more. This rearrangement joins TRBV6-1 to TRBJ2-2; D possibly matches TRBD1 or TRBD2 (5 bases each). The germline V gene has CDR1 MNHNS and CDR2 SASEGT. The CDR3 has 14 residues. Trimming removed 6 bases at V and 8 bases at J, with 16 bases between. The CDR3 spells CASSSEGPTGELFF. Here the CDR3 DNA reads TGTGCCAGCAGCTCTGAGGGGCCCACTGGGGAGCTGTTTTTT.

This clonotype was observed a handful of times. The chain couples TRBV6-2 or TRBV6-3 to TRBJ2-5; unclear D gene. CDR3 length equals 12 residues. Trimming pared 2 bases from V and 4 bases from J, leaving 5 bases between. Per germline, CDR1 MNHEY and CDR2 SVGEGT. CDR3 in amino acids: CASSYPTETQYF. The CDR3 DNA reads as TGTGCCAGCAGTTACCCCACAGAGACCCAGTACTTC.

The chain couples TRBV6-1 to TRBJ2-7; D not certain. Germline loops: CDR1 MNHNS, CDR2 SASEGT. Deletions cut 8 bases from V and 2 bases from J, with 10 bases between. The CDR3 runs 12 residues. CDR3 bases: TGTGCCAGCGGGGATATTCCCTACGAGCAGTACTTC. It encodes CASGDIPYEQYF.

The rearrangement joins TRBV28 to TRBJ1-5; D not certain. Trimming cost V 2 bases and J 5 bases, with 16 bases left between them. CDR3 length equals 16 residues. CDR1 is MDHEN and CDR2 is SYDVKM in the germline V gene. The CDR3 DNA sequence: TGTGCCAGCAGTTTAAATACGGGAGTGGTAGATCAGCCCCAGCATTTT. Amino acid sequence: CASSLNTGVVDQPQHF.

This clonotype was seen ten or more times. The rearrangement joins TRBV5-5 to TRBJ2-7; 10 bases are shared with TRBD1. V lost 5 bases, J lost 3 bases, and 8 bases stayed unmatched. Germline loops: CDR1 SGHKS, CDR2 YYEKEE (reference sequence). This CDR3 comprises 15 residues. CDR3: CASSTAGTGDYEQYF. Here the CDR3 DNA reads TGTGCCAGCAGTACGGCCGGGACAGGGGACTACGAGCAGTACTTC.

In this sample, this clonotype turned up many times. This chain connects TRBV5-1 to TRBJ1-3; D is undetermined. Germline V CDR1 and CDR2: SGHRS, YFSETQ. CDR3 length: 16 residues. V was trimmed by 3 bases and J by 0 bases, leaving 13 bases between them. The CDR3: CASSSQAGSSGNTIYF. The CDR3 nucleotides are TGCGCCAGCAGCTCGCAAGCGGGGAGCTCTGGAAACACCATATATTTT.

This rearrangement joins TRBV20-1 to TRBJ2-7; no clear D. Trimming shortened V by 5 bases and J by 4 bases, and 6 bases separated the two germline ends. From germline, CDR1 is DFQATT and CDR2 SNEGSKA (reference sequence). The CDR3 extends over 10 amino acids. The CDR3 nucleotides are TGCAGTGCTCTTAGGTACGAGCAGTACTTC. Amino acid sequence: CSALRYEQYF.

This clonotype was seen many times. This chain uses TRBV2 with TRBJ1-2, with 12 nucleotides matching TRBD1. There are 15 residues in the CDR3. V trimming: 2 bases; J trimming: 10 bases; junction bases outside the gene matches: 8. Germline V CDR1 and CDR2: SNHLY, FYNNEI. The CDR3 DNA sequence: TGTGCCAGCAGTGAAAGGGACAGGGGGCAAGATGACTACACCTTC. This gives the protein CASSERDRGQDDYTF.

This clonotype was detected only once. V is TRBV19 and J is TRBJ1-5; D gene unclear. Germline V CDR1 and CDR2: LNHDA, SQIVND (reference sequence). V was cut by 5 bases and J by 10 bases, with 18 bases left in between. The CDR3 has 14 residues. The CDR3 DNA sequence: TGTGCCAGTAGTCCCCGCGCTGGGCCCACACCCCAGCATTTT. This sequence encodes CASSPRAGPTPQHF.

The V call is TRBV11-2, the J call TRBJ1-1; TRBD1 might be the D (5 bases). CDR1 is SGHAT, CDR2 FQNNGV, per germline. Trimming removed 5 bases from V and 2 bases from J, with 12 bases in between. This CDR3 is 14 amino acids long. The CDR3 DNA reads TGTGCCAGCAGCGACCGACAGCGCAACACTGAAGCTTTCTTT. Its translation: CASSDRQRNTEAFF.

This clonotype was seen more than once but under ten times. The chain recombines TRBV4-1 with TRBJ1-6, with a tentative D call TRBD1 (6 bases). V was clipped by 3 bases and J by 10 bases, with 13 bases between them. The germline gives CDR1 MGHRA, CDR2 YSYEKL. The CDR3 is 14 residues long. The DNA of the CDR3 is TGCGCCAGCAGCCATTTACAGGGAGAATCACCCCTCCACTTT. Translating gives CASSHLQGESPLHF.